Following are 15 T cell receptor beta chains from one sample sequenced in a study of blood T cells in healthy people across ages (dated by TCRdb to about 2015). The library was generated by 5' RACE. TCRdb lists the instrument as Illumina HiSeq 2500. A second PCR of about 7 to 12 cycles was run with a J-beta primer mix and a sample-barcoded 5' primer. TCRdb redid the processing of the public reads, applying fastp at Q25 and MiXCR, and retained in-frame beta chains. Rows merge per CDR3 protein into single entries with the most common DNA and genes. Across this sample there are around 1.5 million distinct CDR3 sequences, with about 31% seen only once. The ten largest clones represent 11% of the sample. The specimen was blood. The receptors stem from a woman between 25 and 40 years old in good health.

The rearrangement uses TRBV20-1 and TRBJ1-5; 9 bases fit TRBD1. This CDR3 comprises 13 residues. Germline CDR1 and CDR2: DFQATT and SNEGSKA (reference sequence). Trimming took 2 bases from V and 5 from J; bases not matched to a gene: 1. CDR3 region: CSARRTGDQPQHF. The CDR3, as DNA: TGCAGTGCTAGACGGACAGGGGATCAGCCCCAGCATTTT.

The rearrangement uses TRBV2 and TRBJ1-4, with D maybe TRBD1 (6 bases). This CDR3 has 15 residues. CDR1 SNHLY and CDR2 FYNNEI come from the germline V gene. Trimming removed 5 bases at V and 8 bases at J, with 18 bases between. The DNA of the CDR3 is TGTGCCAGCAGTAGGGGGTGGAGAGTCGGCGAAAAACTGTTTTTT. It yields the protein CASSRGWRVGEKLFF.

The CDR3 bases are TGTGCCAGCAGAATGGACAGGGGAGTGGCCGAGCAGTACTTC. Amino acid sequence: CASRMDRGVAEQYF. The genes are TRBV28 and TRBJ2-7, with 9 bases fitting TRBD1. In germline, CDR1 is MDHEN, CDR2 SYDVKM. V lost 6 bases and J lost 6; bases outside the gene matches: 9. This CDR3 is 14 amino acids long.

The chain carries TRBV20-1 and TRBJ2-5; 10 nucleotides line up with TRBD1. The J call may be incorrect, as the DNA end agrees better with TRBJ2-7. In germline, CDR1 is DFQATT, CDR2 SNEGSKA (reference sequence). The CDR3 is 14 residues long. The CDR3 loop is CSAERGTGDYEQYF. The CDR3 DNA is TGCAGTGCTGAAAGAGGGACAGGGGATTACGAGCAGTACTTC.

The chain employs TRBV4-1 and TRBJ1-4, with D possibly TRBD1 on 5 matching bases. The germline gives CDR1 MGHRA, CDR2 YSYEKL. The CDR3 loop spans 15 amino acids. Between the trimmed V and J ends, which lost 1 base and 9 bases, there was a span of 15 bases. CDR3 nucleotide sequence: TGCGCCAGCAGCCAAGGAGGCAGGGATGTGAAAAAACTGTTTTTT. It is translated as CASSQGGRDVKKLFF.

The DNA of the CDR3 is TGTGCCAGCAGCCCCAGGGGGCGCAGCGGGGCACCCCTCCACTTT. It codes for CASSPRGRSGAPLHF. This chain uses TRBV3-1 with TRBJ1-6, with 8 bases that match TRBD1. The V segment lost 4 bases and the J segment 11 bases; nucleotides outside the gene matches: 10. The germline V gene has CDR1 LGHDT and CDR2 YNNKEL (reference sequence). There are 15 residues in the CDR3.

This sequence joins TRBV7-8 and TRBJ2-1; 7 nucleotides match TRBD2. CDR1 SGHVS and CDR2 FQNEAQ come from the germline V gene. Trimming at V came to 1 base and at J to 9 bases, leaving 12 bases not matched to a gene. The length of the CDR3 is 16 residues. CDR3 DNA sequence: TGTGCCAGCAGCTTAGTGACTAGCAATGTCCATCGTGAGCAGTTCTTC. Its translation: CASSLVTSNVHREQFF.

This chain uses TRBV7-8 with TRBJ2-1; D is ambiguous. CDR1 and CDR2 from the germline V gene are SGHVS and FQNEAQ. This CDR3 region has 18 residues. Trimming took off 5 bases at V and 0 bases at J, with 20 bases between the two ends. Here the CDR3 DNA reads TGTGCCAGCAGCCCAAGGTCGGTCTCCGGAAGCTCCTACAATGAGCAGTTCTTC. Its translation: CASSPRSVSGSSYNEQFF.

The V gene is TRBV12-3 or TRBV12-4, the J gene TRBJ2-1, with 8 bases lining up with TRBD2. Trimming cost V 5 bases and J 9 bases; bases outside gene matches: 12. This CDR3 has 15 amino acids. The chain's CDR3 is CASSLWTPRGGEQFF. In nucleotides, the CDR3 is TGTGCCAGCAGTCTTTGGACGCCACGGGGGGGTGAGCAGTTCTTC.

The chain recombines TRBV9 with TRBJ1-1; TRBD1 is a possible D gene (5 bases). The CDR3 has 14 amino acids. From germline, CDR1 is SGDLS and CDR2 YYNGEE. Trimming cost V 1 base and J 3 bases, with 10 bases left between them. The CDR3 protein is CASSVLTEYTEAFF. The CDR3 DNA reads TGTGCCAGCAGCGTACTGACAGAATACACTGAAGCTTTCTTT.

The table lists this clonotype with a count of one. The genes are TRBV25-1 and TRBJ1-2, with D perhaps matching TRBD1 (6 bases). The CDR3 covers 15 residues. Trimming pared 2 bases from V and 4 bases from J, leaving 14 bases between. From germline, CDR1 is MGHDK and CDR2 SYGVNS. The CDR3 region has the DNA TGTGCCAGCAGTGAACCGGGGGCGTTGGGCTATGGCTACACCTTC. Translating it yields CASSEPGALGYGYTF.

As regards this clonotype: A much larger clone differs from this one at a single base, so this may be a read error. The genes are TRBV11-2 and TRBJ1-6; 7 nucleotides match TRBD1. J was trimmed by 7 bases and V by 3 bases; bases with no gene match: 6. The germline V gene encodes CDR1 SGHAT and CDR2 FQNNGV. CDR3 length: 15 amino acids. This chain's CDR3 is CASSLRWDSNSPLHF. CDR3 sequence (DNA): TGTGCCAGCAGCTTGAGATGGGACAGCAATTCACCCCTCCACTTT.

This clonotype was counted many times. The V and J genes are TRBV12-3 or TRBV12-4 and TRBJ2-7; a weak D match, TRBD2 (6 bases). Trimming cost V 6 bases and J 3 bases, with 15 bases left between them. This CDR3 comprises 14 residues. The CDR3 reads CASSVGGVHYEQYF. DNA of the CDR3: TGTGCCAGCAGCGTCGGGGGAGTACACTACGAGCAGTACTTC.

This clonotype has just a few counts. The V gene is TRBV7-3, the J gene TRBJ2-3; D tentatively reads TRBD1 or TRBD2 (6 bases each). The CDR3 runs 15 residues. The germline gives CDR1 SGHTA, CDR2 FQGTGA. Trimming took off 3 bases at V and 4 bases at J, with 14 bases between the two ends. The CDR3 here is CASSFGGPPADTQYF. The CDR3 coding sequence is TGTGCCAGCAGCTTTGGGGGGCCCCCCGCAGATACGCAGTATTTT.

The CDR3 bases are TGTGCCAACACCCAGTCACTATCGCCCACTAGTAGGGATGAGCAGTTCTTC. The encoded protein is CANTQSLSPTSRDEQFF. The V gene is TRBV7-9, the J gene TRBJ2-1; a weak D match, TRBD2 (5 bases). The CDR3 loop spans 17 amino acids. The V end lost 10 bases, the J end lost 8 bases, and 30 bases lay between the germline ends. Looked up from germline, CDR1 is SEHNR and CDR2 is FQNEAQ (reference sequence).